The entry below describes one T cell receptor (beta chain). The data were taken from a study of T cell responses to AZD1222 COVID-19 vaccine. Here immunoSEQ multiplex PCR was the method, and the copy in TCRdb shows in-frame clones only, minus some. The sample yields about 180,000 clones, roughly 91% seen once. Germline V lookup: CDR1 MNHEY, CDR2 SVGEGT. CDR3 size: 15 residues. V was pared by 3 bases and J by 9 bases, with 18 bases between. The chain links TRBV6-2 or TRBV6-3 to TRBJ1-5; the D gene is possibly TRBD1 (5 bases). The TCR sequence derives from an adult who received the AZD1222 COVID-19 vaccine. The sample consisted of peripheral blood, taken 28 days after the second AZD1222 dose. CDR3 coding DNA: TGTGCCAGCAGTTATACCGGCGGGGCCCCGGGGCCCCAGCATTTT. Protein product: CASSYTGGAPGPQHF.